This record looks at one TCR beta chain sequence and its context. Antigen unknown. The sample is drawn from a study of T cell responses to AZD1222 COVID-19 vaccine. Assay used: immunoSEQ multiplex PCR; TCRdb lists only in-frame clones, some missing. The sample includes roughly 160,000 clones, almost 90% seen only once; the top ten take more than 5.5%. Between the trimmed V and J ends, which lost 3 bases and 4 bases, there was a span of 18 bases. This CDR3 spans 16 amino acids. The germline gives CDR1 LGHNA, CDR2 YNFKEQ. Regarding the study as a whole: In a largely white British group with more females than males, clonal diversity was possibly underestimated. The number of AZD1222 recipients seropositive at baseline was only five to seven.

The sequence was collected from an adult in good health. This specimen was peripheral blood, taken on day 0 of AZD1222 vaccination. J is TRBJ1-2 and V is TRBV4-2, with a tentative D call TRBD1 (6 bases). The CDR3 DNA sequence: TGTGCCAGCAGCCAGTCAAGGGGGGGGACGCCCTATGGCTACACCTTC. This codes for CASSQSRGGTPYGYTF.